This entry features one T cell receptor beta chain sequence. This sample is drawn from a study of shared T cell receptors in the human thymus. Profiled with immunoSEQ multiplex PCR; TCRdb holds only in-frame clones, not every one. The table has 600,000 or so clones, approximately 89% seen once. Trimming removed 0 bases from V and 4 bases from J, with 13 bases in between. This CDR3 is 14 amino acids long. Germline V gene sequence: CDR1 GTSNPN, CDR2 SVGIG (reference sequence). This sample was shared with a second study, whose subject was human thymus T cells. From that second work: Unrelated individuals had highly overlapping thymic repertoires, as reported in related research.

The clonotype was recovered from a boy younger than two with a congenital heart defect. The source material was thymocytes. V usage is TRBV30 and J usage is TRBJ2-7; TRBD1 is a possible D gene (5 bases). The CDR3 loop is CAWSVRPGMYEQYF. Here the CDR3 DNA reads TGTGCCTGGAGTGTACGTCCAGGGATGTACGAGCAGTACTTC. Drawing the rest from reference TRBV30 and TRBJ2-7, the complete variable domain is SQTIHQWPATLVQPVGSPLSLECTVEGTSNPNLYWYRQAAGRGLQLLFYSVGIGQISSEVPQNLSASRPQDRQFILSSKKLLLSDSGFYLCAWSVRPGMYEQYFGPGTRLTVT.